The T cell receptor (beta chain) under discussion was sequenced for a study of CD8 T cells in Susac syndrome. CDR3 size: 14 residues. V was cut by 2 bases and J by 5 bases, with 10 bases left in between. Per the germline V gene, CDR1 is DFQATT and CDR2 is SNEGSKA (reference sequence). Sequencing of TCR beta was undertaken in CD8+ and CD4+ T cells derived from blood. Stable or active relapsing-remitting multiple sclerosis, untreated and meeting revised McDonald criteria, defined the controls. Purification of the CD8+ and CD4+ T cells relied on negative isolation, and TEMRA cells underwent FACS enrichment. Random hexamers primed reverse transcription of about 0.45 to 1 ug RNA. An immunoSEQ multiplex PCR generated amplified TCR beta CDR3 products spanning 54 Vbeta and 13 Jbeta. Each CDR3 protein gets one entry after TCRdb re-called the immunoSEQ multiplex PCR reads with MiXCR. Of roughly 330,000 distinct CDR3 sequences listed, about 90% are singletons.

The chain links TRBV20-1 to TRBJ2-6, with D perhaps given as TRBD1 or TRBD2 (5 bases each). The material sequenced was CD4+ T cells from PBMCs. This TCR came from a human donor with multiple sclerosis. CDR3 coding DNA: TGCAGTGCTAGACCTCCGGGGCGGGCCAACGTCCTGACTTTC. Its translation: CSARPPGRANVLTF.